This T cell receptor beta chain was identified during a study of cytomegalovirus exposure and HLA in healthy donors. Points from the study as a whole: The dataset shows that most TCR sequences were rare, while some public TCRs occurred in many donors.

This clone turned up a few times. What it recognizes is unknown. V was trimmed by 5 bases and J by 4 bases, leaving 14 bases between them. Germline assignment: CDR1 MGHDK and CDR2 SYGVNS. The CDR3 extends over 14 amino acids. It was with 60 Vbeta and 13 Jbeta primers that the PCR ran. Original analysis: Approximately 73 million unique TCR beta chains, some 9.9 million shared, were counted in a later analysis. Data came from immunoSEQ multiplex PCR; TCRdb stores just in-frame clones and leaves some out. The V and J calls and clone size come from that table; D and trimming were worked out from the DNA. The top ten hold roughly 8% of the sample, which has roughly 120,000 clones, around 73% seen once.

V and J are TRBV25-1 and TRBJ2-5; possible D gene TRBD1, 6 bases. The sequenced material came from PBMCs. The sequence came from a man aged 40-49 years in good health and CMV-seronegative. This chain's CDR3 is CASSRGQSRETQYF. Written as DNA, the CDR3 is TGTGCCAGCAGTAGAGGACAGAGCCGAGAGACCCAGTACTTC.